The clone carrying this T cell receptor beta chain was recorded a few times. What it recognizes is unknown. This CDR3 contains 14 residues. V was trimmed by 3 bases and J by 0 bases, leaving 9 bases between them. The record originates from a study of T cells in Graves' hyperthyroidism and ophthalmopathy. Overall study: Peripheral blood was drawn at first diagnosis, prior to all treatment. Study-wide results and caveats: Most clonotypes expanded in thyroid above 0.001 were likewise present in blood. Separation of ophthalmopathy from stable hyperthyroidism was achieved by a 13 V-J model.

From RNA transcripts, TCR beta CDR3 regions were amplified. The HTBI set primed first-round TCR CDR3 RT-PCR. TCRdb processed the multiplex PCR reads anew with MiXCR; each CDR3 protein has one entry. The sample comprises approximately 520,000 distinct CDR3 sequences, about 24% of which are singletons, and approximately 10% rests with the top ten. Not enrolled were patients with uncontrolled infection, other autoimmune disease, pregnancy or lactation. Sequencing was done on a sample of blood. The V gene is TRBV12-3 or TRBV12-4, the J gene TRBJ2-7, with a weak D call TRBD1 (5 bases). The receptor's source is a woman in her 30s with Graves' ophthalmopathy. CDR3 sequence (DNA): TGTGCCAGCAGTTTTTACAGGCGCTCCTACGAGCAGTACTTC. Translating it yields CASSFYRRSYEQYF.